These 22 T cell receptor beta chains were sequenced from one sample in a study of post-analysis software for immune sequencing data. Regarding the study as a whole: About five TRBV segments occurring more often in patients than controls included TRBV5-6, TRBV5-1 and TRBV20-1.

No cognate antigen is known for these TCRs. Libraries were made from TCR beta cDNA, and they carried unique molecular identifiers. Each CDR3 protein gets one entry after TCRdb re-called the PCR reads with MiXCR. The table includes around 250,000 distinct CDR3 sequences, roughly a third detected once. Sequenced material: blood. The receptors come from a girl aged 5-17 years with multiple sclerosis.

V and J are TRBV29-1 and TRBJ2-4, with D hard to call. Judging by the DNA end, TRBJ2-7 fits better; the J call may be wrong. This CDR3 region has 13 residues. Germline CDR1 SQVTM, CDR2 ANQGSEA. The CDR3 DNA reads TGCAGCGTTGCTGACTCTGCAAGGAACGAGCAGTACTTC. Translation: CSVADSARNEQYF.

Details on this clonotype: A much larger clone is a single base away; this may be a read error. This chain connects TRBV5-1 to TRBJ2-1; 11 bases fit TRBD1. Germline V gene lookup returns CDR1 SGHRS and CDR2 YFSETQ. The CDR3 has 15 residues. The CDR3 DNA follows: TGCGCCGGCAGCAGCGGGACAGGGGGATACAATGAGCAGTTCTTC. Protein: CAGSSGTGGYNEQFF.

This chain links TRBV6-5 with TRBJ2-2; TRBD1 aligns across 9 bases. The CDR3 is made up of 15 amino acids. Germline V lookup: CDR1 MNHEY, CDR2 SVGAGI. The V and J ends lost 6 bases and 1 base, in that order; junction bases with no gene match: 3. CDR3 region: CASSRQGVNTGELFF. CDR3 coding DNA: TGTGCCAGCAGCCGACAGGGGGTGAACACCGGGGAGCTGTTTTTT.

With regard to this clonotype: A much larger clone differs by one base, so this may be a read error. The rearrangement links TRBV5-5 to TRBJ2-5; D not resolved. This CDR3 region has 15 residues. Germline lookup yields CDR1 SGHKS and CDR2 YYEKEE (reference sequence). CDR3 sequence: CAGSLLVRIQETQYF. The CDR3 DNA follows: TGTGCCGGCAGCTTGCTTGTCAGGATCCAAGAGACCCAGTACTTC.

In its sample, this clonotype was seen a few times. The gene calls are TRBV12-3 or TRBV12-4 and TRBJ1-1; D unclear. CDR3 length equals 13 residues. V was cut by 5 bases and J by 1 base, with 8 bases left in between. The CDR3 DNA sequence: TGTGCCAGCAGTACCCACAGGAACACTGAAGCTTTCTTT. Its protein product is CASSTHRNTEAFF.

This clonotype was observed a handful of times. The gene calls are TRBV27 and TRBJ2-2; 9 nucleotides align to TRBD1. The trim removed 7 bases at V and 1 base at J, leaving 4 bases unmatched. The CDR3 covers 15 residues. CDR1 is MNHEY and CDR2 is SMNVEV in the germline V gene (reference sequence). In DNA, the CDR3 is TGTGCCAGCACCAAGGACAGGGGGAACACCGGGGAGCTGTTTTTT. Protein product: CASTKDRGNTGELFF.

This clonotype was found many times. The V call is TRBV7-9, the J call TRBJ2-1, with D hard to call. The germline V and J ends were trimmed by 8 bases and 5 bases, with 13 bases remaining between them. Per germline, CDR1 SEHNR and CDR2 FQNEAQ (reference sequence). CDR3 length equals 13 residues. The CDR3 protein is CASETSSDNEQFF. The CDR3 coding sequence is TGTGCCAGCGAAACCTCGTCCGACAATGAGCAGTTCTTC.

This clonotype was seen many times. The CDR3 loop is CASRVEAEAFF. The CDR3 coding sequence is TGCGCCAGCAGGGTAGAGGCCGAAGCTTTCTTT. The chain uses TRBV5-1 and TRBJ1-1; the D is unclear. This CDR3 is built from 11 residues. Trimming removed 5 bases at V and 8 bases at J, with 10 bases between. From germline, CDR1 is SGHRS and CDR2 YFSETQ.

The genes are TRBV7-3 and TRBJ2-1; 11 nucleotides match TRBD2. Per the germline V gene, CDR1 is SGHTA and CDR2 is FQGTGA. Trimming took 5 bases from V and 9 from J; bases not matched to a gene: 12. The CDR3 is 16 amino acids. CDR3 sequence: CASSPLSASGGSEQFF. In nucleotides, the CDR3 is TGTGCCAGCAGCCCCTTAAGTGCTAGCGGGGGGAGTGAGCAGTTCTTC.

This clonotype was detected ten times or more. The chain joins TRBV29-1 to TRBJ2-1; the match to TRBD2 covers 11 bases. The CDR3 covers 14 residues. Germline CDR1 is SQVTM and CDR2 is ANQGSEA. V was clipped by 7 bases and J by 1 base; unmatched bases: 3. The CDR3 bases are TGCAGCGCCCTAGCGGGGGGTTCCTACAATGAGCAGTTCTTC. Translating gives CSALAGGSYNEQFF.

This clonotype was seen a handful of times. This may arise from a read error, as a much more abundant clone is one base away. The gene calls are TRBV7-2 and TRBJ2-1, with TRBD2 as a possible D gene (6 bases). Germline CDR1 and CDR2: SGHTA and FQGNSA. CDR3 length equals 16 residues. CDR3 nucleotides: TGTGCCAGCAGCTTAGCAGCAGCGGGTTCGTACAATGCGCAGTTCTTC. Translated, it gives CASSLAAAGSYNAQFF.

At least ten counts were recorded for this clonotype. This chain connects TRBV6-5 to TRBJ2-6; 7 bases map to TRBD1. Germline V gives CDR1 MNHEY, CDR2 SVGAGI. The CDR3 loop spans 18 amino acids. Trimming cost V 2 bases and J 3 bases; bases outside gene matches: 10. CDR3 in amino acids: CASSYTLQGQGGANVLTF. The DNA of the CDR3 is TGTGCCAGCAGTTACACCTTACAGGGGCAGGGTGGGGCCAACGTCCTGACTTTC.

The J gene is TRBJ2-1, the V gene TRBV2, with 8 bases lining up with TRBD1. The CDR3 contains 14 residues. The V segment lost 5 bases and the J segment 6 bases; nucleotides outside the gene matches: 6. Germline lookup yields CDR1 SNHLY and CDR2 FYNNEI. Here the CDR3 DNA reads TGTGCCAGCAGTCTGCAGGGGGCTCTCAATGAGCAGTTCTTC. Translating it yields CASSLQGALNEQFF. Drawing the rest from reference TRBV2 and TRBJ2-1, the complete variable domain is EPEVTQTPSHQVTQMGQEVILRCVPISNHLYFYWYRQILGQKVEFLVSFYNNEISEKSEIFDDQFSVERPDGSNFTLKIRSTKLEDSAMYFCASSLQGALNEQFFGPGTRLTVL.

The J gene is TRBJ1-2, the V gene TRBV20-1; tentatively, D is TRBD1 (6 bases). The germline V gene encodes CDR1 DFQATT and CDR2 SNEGSKA (reference sequence). Deletions cut 5 bases from V and 4 bases from J, with 17 bases between. The CDR3 is 14 amino acids. The CDR3 is CSAPREGGGYGYTF. The CDR3 DNA is TGCAGTGCTCCTAGGGAGGGGGGAGGCTATGGCTACACCTTC.

The table lists this clonotype with many counts. One junction end disagrees with the germline gene, perhaps due to a read error. This sequence joins TRBV5-1 and TRBJ2-4; D might be TRBD1 (5 bases). Germline CDR1 and CDR2: SGHRS and YFSETQ. There are 13 residues in the CDR3. The CDR3 loop is CASSLGQGNIQYF. The CDR3 bases are TGTGCCAGCAGCTTAGGGCAGGGAAACATTCAGTACTTC.

This clonotype has at least ten counts. The CDR3 loop is CASSPDRDPSNYGYTF. Written as DNA, the CDR3 is TGTGCCAGCAGCCCCGACAGGGATCCTTCTAACTATGGCTACACCTTC. The V and J genes are TRBV9 and TRBJ1-2, with TRBD1 matching over 7 bases. Germline trimming cut 4 bases from V and 0 bases from J; bases unmatched to any gene: 9. Germline CDR1 SGDLS, CDR2 YYNGEE. This CDR3 contains 16 residues.

The V call is TRBV4-1, the J call TRBJ2-4; 13 bases are shared with TRBD2. Per germline, CDR1 MGHRA and CDR2 YSYEKL. This CDR3 has 19 residues. The V and J ends lost 3 bases and 4 bases, in that order; junction bases with no gene match: 12. The CDR3 DNA reads as TGCGCCAGCAGCCAGTCCGAAGTGACTAGCGGGGGGTCGAAAAACATTCAGTACTTC. Its translation is CASSQSEVTSGGSKNIQYF.

In its sample, this clonotype was seen a few times. A much larger clone is a single base away; this may be a read error. The rearrangement links TRBV11-2 to TRBJ2-1; 7 bases agree with TRBD1. The DNA matches TRBJ2-7 better at its end, which makes the J call doubtful. CDR3 length: 16 residues. CDR1 SGHAT and CDR2 FQNNGV come from the germline V gene. In DNA, the CDR3 is TGTGCCAGCAGCTTAGATCTGGACAGGCGAAACAATGAGCAGTACTTC. Encoded protein: CASSLDLDRRNNEQYF.

Written as DNA, the CDR3 is TGTGCCAGCAGCCCCATCAGGGGTCCGTATAGCTCCTACGAGCAGTACTTC. Protein: CASSPIRGPYSSYEQYF. The chain is built from TRBV7-8 and TRBJ2-7; the D gene is possibly TRBD1 (6 bases). The CDR3 has 17 residues. Germline V gene data show CDR1 as SGHVS and CDR2 as FQNEAQ. Between the trimmed V and J ends, which lost 5 bases and 0 bases, there was a span of 20 bases.

The genes are TRBV3-1 and TRBJ2-1; 8 positions agree with TRBD1. The CDR3 runs 15 residues. Germline-derived CDR1 and CDR2 are LGHDT and YNNKEL (reference sequence). With 4 bases clipped from V and 8 bases from J, the junction kept 10 bases outside the gene matches. Here the CDR3 reads CASSRGDRPQHEQFF. The CDR3 bases are TGTGCCAGCAGCCGGGGGGACAGGCCTCAACATGAGCAGTTCTTC.

This clonotype came up many times. The rearrangement joins TRBV7-3 to TRBJ2-1; D gene uncertain. Germline lookup yields CDR1 SGHTA and CDR2 FQGTGA. Trimming pared 5 bases from V and 3 bases from J, leaving 14 bases between. The CDR3 runs to 15 residues. CDR3 loop: CASSPQASSYNEQFF. CDR3 DNA sequence: TGTGCCAGCAGCCCCCAAGCCAGTAGCTACAATGAGCAGTTCTTC.

At least ten counts were recorded for this clonotype. The rearrangement joins TRBV28 to TRBJ1-4; D may be TRBD1 (5 bases). Germline V gives CDR1 MDHEN, CDR2 SYDVKM. V lost 1 base, J lost 5 bases, and 14 bases lay in between. The CDR3 contains 16 residues. The DNA for the CDR3 is TGTGCCAGCAGTTTATTCCCCAGTGGGGGGAATGAAAAACTGTTTTTT. Its translation is CASSLFPSGGNEKLFF.